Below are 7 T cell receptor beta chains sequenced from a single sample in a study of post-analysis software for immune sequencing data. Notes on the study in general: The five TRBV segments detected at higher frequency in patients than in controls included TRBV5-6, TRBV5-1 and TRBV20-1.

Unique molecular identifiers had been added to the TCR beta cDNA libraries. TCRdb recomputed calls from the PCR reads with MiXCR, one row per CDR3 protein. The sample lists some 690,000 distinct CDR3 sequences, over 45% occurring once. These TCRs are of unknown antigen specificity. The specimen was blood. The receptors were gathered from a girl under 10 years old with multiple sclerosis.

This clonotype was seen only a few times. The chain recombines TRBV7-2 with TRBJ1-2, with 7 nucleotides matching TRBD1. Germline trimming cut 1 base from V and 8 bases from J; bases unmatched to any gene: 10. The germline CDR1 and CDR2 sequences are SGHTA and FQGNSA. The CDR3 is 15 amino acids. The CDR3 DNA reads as TGTGCCAGCAGCTTAGACCCCAGGGGGTCGCCAGGCTACACCTTC. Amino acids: CASSLDPRGSPGYTF. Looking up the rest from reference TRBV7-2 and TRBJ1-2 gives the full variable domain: GAGVSQSPSNKVTEKGKDVELRCDPISGHTALYWYRQSLGQGLEFLIYFQGNSAPDKSGLPSDRFSAERTGGSVSTLTIQRTQQEDSAVYLCASSLDPRGSPGYTFGSGTRLTVV.

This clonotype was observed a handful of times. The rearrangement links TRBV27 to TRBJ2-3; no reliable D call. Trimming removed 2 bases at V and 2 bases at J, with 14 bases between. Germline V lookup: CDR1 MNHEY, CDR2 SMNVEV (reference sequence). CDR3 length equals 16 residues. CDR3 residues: CASSLLSFGATDTQYF. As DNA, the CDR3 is TGTGCCAGCAGTTTACTCTCTTTCGGCGCCACAGATACGCAGTATTTT.

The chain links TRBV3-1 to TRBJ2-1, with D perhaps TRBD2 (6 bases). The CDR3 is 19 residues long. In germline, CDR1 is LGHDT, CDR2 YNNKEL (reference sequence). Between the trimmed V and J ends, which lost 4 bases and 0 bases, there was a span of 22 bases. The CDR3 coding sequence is TGTGCCAGCAGCCCCCGAACCCGGGACTCACAATACTCCTACAATGAGCAGTTCTTC. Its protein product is CASSPRTRDSQYSYNEQFF.

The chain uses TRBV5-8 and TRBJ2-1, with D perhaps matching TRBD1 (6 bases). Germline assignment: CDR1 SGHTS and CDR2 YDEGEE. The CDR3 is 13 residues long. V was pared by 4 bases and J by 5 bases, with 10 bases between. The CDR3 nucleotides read TGTGCCAGCAGCCCGGGACACGACAATGAGCAGTTCTTC. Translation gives CASSPGHDNEQFF. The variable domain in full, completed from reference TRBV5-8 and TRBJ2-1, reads EAGVTQSPTHLIKTRGQQATLRCSPISGHTSVYWYQQALGLGLQFLLWYDEGEERNRGNFPPRFSGRQFPNYSSELNVNALELEDSALYLCASSPGHDNEQFFGPGTRLTVL.

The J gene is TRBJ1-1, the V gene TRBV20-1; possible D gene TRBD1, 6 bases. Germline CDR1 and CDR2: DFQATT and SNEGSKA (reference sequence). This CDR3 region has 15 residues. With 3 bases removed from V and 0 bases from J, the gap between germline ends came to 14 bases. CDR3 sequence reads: CSASRNRVMNTEAFF. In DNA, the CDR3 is TGCAGTGCTAGCCGAAACAGGGTAATGAACACTGAAGCTTTCTTT.

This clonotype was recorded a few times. This CDR3 is CASSFGVGTDTQYF. The CDR3 DNA reads as TGTGCCAGCAGCTTTGGGGTAGGCACAGATACGCAGTATTTT. The chain couples TRBV7-6 to TRBJ2-3; the D is unclear. The CDR3 covers 14 residues. The germline CDR1 and CDR2 sequences are SGHVS and FNYEAQ. V lost 3 bases, J lost 1 base, and 8 bases lay in between.

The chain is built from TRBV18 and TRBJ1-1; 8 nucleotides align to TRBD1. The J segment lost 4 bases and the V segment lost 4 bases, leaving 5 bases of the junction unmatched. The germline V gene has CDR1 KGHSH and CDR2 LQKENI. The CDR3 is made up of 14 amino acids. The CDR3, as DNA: TGTGCCAGCTCACAAAGGACAGGGACCACTGAAGCTTTCTTT. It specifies CASSQRTGTTEAFF.